This TCR beta chain originates from a study of early T cells in non-severe SARS-CoV-2 infection. The wider study: Whole-blood bulk RNA, unsorted, was sequenced, and chains were unpaired.

Attachment of unique molecular identifiers was made to individual cDNA molecules. TCRdb re-called the 5' RACE reads with MiXCR, one entry per CDR3 protein. The top ten clones hold approximately 4.1% of a sample with about 35,000 distinct CDR3 sequences, about 7% of them seen once. Study results and caveats: A preference for anti-spike CD8 responses marked VDJdb matching, which missed private and CD4 specificities.

In its sample, this clonotype was seen once. Antigen unknown. The source of this sequence is an adult who was a healthcare worker with PCR-confirmed SARS-CoV-2 infection or an uninfected control (not recorded which). Source material: whole blood.

The DNA for the CDR3 is TGTGCCAGCAGCTTAGGTGGCTGGGTTGCGGATACGCAGTATTTT. This encodes CASSLGGWVADTQYF. V gene TRBV7-2 combines with J gene TRBJ2-3; no clear D. This CDR3 is built from 15 residues. Trimming cost V 1 base and J 6 bases, with 14 bases left between them. CDR1 and CDR2 from the germline V gene are SGHTA and FQGNSA.